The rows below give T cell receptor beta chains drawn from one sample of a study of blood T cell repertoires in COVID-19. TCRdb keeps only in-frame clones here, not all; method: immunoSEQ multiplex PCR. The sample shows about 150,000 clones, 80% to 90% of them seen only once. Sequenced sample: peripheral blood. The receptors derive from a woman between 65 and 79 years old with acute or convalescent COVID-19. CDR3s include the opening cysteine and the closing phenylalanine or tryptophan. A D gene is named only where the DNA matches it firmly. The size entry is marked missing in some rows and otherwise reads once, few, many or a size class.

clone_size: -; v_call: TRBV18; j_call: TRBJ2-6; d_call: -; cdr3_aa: CASSPIGVGTGANVLTF; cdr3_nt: TGTGCCAGCTCACCAATAGGGGTTGGAACTGGGGCCAACGTCCTGACTTTC
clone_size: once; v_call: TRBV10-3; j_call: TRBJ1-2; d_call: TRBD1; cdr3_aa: CAIGTGTGGAGDYGYTF; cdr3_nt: TGTGCCATCGGAACCGGGACAGGGGGCGCAGGGGACTATGGCTACACCTTC
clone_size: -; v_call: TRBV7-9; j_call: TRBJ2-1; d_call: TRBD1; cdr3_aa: CASSLPYRDRVYNEQFF; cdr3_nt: TGTGCCAGCAGCTTACCATACCGGGACAGGGTTTACAATGAGCAGTTCTTC
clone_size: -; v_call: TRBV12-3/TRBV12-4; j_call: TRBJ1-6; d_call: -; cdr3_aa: CASSRTENSPLHF; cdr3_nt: TGTGCCAGCAGTCGGACAGAAAATTCACCCCTCCACTTT
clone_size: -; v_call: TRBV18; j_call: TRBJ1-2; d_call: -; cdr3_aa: CASSSRSEAGFDGYTF; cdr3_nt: TGTGCCAGCTCCTCTAGATCTGAGGCGGGCTTCGATGGCTACACCTTC
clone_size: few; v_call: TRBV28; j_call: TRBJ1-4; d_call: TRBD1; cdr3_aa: CASTLAGQGNEKLFF; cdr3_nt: TGTGCCAGCACCCTCGCGGGACAGGGTAATGAAAAACTGTTTTTT
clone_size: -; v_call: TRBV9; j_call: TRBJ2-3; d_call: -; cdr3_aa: CASSVDRANSDTQYF; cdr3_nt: TGTGCCAGCAGCGTAGACCGCGCCAATAGCGATACGCAGTATTTT
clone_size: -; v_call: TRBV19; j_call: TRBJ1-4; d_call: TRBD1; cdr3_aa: CASSSQGAEGEKLFF; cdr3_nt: TGTGCCAGTAGTTCGCAGGGGGCGGAGGGTGAAAAACTGTTTTTT
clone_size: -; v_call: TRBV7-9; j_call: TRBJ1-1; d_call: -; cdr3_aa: CASSLTTGNTEAFF; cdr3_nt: TGTGCCAGCAGTTTAACGACAGGGAACACTGAAGCTTTCTTT
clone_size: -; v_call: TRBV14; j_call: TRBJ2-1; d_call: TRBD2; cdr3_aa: CASSETTVLAGEQFF; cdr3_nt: TGTGCCAGCAGCGAAACAACGGTACTAGCGGGTGAGCAGTTCTTC
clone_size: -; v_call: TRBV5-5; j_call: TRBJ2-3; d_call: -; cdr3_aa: CASSLEVRGGTDTQYF; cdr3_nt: TGTGCCAGCAGCTTGGAAGTAAGGGGTGGCACAGATACGCAGTATTTT
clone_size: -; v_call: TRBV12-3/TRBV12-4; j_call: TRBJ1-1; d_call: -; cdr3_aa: CASSVITEAFF; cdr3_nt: TGTGCCAGCAGCGTAATCACTGAAGCTTTCTTT
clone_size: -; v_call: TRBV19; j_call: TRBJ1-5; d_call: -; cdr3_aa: CASNVQGKMSNQPQHF; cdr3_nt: TGTGCCAGTAACGTTCAGGGGAAAATGAGCAATCAGCCCCAGCATTTT
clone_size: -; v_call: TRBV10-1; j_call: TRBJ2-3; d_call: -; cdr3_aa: CASSTSGGLRNTQYF; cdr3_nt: TGCGCCAGCAGCACTTCAGGTGGCCTCCGAAATACGCAGTATTTT
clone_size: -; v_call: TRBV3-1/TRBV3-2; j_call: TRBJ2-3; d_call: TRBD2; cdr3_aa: CASSHQRGLADTQYF; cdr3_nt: TGTGCCAGCAGCCATCAGCGGGGGTTGGCAGATACGCAGTATTTT
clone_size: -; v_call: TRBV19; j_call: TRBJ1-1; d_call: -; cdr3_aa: CASSPQGGEYTEAFF; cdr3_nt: TGTGCCAGTAGTCCACAGGGTGGGGAATACACTGAAGCTTTCTTT
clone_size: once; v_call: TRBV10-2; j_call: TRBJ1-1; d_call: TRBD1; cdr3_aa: CASSEKGTVSLGTEAFF; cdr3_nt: TGCGCCAGCAGTGAAAAGGGGACAGTGAGTTTGGGCACTGAAGCTTTCTTT
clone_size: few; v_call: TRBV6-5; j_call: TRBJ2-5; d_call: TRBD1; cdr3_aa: CASSYNRGSLYF; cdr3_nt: TGTGCCAGCAGTTACAACAGGGGGTCCTTGTACTTC
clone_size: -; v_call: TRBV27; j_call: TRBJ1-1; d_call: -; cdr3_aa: CASRPIDRPNPEAFF; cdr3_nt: TGTGCCAGCAGACCTATTGACAGACCCAACCCTGAAGCTTTCTTT
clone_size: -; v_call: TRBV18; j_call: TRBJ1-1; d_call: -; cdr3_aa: CASSPGDSGRRTEAFF; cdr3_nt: TGTGCCAGCTCACCGGGAGATTCCGGGAGGCGGACTGAAGCTTTCTTT
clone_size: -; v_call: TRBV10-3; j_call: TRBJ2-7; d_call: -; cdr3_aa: CAISLDRTSYEQYF; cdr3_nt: TGTGCCATCAGCCTTGACAGGACCTCCTACGAGCAGTACTTC
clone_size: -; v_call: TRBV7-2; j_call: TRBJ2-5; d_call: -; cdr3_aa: CASSLQGFWGETQYF; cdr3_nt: TGTGCCAGCAGCTTGCAGGGGTTTTGGGGGGAGACCCAGTACTTC
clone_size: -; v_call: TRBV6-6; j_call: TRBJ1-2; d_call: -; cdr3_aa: CASSYDQGIYGYTF; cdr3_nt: TGTGCCAGCAGTTACGACCAGGGTATCTATGGCTACACCTTC
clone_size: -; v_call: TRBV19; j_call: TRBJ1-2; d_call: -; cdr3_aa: CASRQGDYGYTF; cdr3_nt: TGTGCCAGTAGACAGGGTGACTATGGCTACACCTTC
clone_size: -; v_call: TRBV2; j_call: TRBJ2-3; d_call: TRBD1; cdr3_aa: CASSVRQGGAPDTQYF; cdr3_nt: TGTGCCAGCAGTGTCAGACAGGGGGGGGCCCCAGATACGCAGTATTTT
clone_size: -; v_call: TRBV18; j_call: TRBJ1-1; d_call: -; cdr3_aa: CASSDLTREAFF; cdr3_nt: TGTGCCAGCTCCGACTTAACGAGGGAAGCTTTCTTT
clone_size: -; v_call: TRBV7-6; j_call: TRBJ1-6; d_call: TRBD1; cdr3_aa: CASSPAYRGPFDNSPLHF; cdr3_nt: TGTGCCAGCAGCCCCGCCTACAGGGGGCCTTTCGATAATTCACCCCTCCACTTT
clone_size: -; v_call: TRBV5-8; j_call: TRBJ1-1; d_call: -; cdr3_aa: CASSRVWPEAFF; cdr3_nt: TGTGCCAGCAGCCGGGTTTGGCCTGAAGCTTTCTTT
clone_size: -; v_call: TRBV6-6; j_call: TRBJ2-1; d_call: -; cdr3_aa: CASSYTAASSYNEQFF; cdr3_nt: TGTGCCAGCAGTTACACAGCGGCGAGCTCCTACAATGAGCAGTTCTTC
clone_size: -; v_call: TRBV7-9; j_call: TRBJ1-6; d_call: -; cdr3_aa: CASSPNPRNSPLHF; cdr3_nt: TGTGCCAGCAGCCCGAATCCGAGAAATTCACCCCTCCACTTT
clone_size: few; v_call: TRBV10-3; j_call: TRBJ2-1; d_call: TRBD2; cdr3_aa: CAISAGSSGSSYNEQFF; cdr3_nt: TGTGCCATCAGTGCCGGGTCTAGCGGAAGCTCCTACAATGAGCAGTTCTTC
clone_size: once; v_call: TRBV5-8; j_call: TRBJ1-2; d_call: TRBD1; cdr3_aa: CASRPWTGGHNYGYTF; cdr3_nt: TGTGCCAGCAGACCCTGGACAGGGGGCCATAACTATGGCTACACCTTC
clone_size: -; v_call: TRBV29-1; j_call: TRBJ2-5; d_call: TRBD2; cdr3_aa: CSGRLAGHQETQYF; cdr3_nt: TGCAGCGGTCGACTAGCGGGACACCAAGAGACCCAGTACTTC
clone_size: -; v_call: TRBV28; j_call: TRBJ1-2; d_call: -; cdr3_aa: CASSLSANYGYTF; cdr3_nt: TGTGCCAGCAGTTTATCAGCTAACTATGGCTACACCTTC
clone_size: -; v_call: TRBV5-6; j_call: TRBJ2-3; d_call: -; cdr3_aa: CASSLGYSRRTDTQYF; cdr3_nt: TGTGCCAGCAGCTTGGGATACAGCAGGAGGACAGATACGCAGTATTTT
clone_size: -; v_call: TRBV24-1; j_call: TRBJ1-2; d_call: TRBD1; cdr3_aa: CATSDQSRDRGGGYTF; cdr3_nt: TGTGCCACCAGTGACCAGTCCCGGGACAGGGGGGGCGGCTACACCTTC
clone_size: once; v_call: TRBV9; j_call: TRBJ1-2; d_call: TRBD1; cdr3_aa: CASSETRQGAYGGYTF; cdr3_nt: TGTGCCAGCAGCGAAACAAGACAGGGGGCTTATGGTGGCTACACCTTC
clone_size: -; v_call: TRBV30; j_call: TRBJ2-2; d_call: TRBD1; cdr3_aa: CAWSPGQGTTGELFF; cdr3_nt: TGTGCCTGGAGTCCGGGACAGGGAACCACCGGGGAGCTGTTTTTT
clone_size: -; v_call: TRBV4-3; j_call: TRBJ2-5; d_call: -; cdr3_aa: CASSQERGSGQTQYF; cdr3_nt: TGCGCCAGCAGCCAAGAGAGGGGTAGCGGACAGACCCAGTACTTC
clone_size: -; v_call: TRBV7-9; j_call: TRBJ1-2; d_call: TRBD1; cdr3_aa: CASSRRQGGLYGYTF; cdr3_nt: TGTGCCAGCAGCCGAAGACAGGGAGGCCTCTACGGCTACACCTTC
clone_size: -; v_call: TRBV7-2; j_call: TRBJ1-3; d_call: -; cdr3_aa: CASSLGSSPGNTIYF; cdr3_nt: TGTGCCAGCAGCTTAGGGAGTTCCCCTGGAAACACCATATATTTT
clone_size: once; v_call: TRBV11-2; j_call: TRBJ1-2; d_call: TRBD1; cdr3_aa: CASSPYSTGGARYGYTF; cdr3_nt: TGTGCCAGCAGCCCTTACTCGACAGGGGGCGCGAGGTATGGCTACACCTTC
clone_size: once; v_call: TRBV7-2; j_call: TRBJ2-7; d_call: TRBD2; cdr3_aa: CAVRGGGRYEQYF; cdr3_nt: TGTGCCGTGCGGGGCGGGGGTCGGTACGAGCAGTACTTC
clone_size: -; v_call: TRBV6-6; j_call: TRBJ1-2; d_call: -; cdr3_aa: CASSPFDRMVDGYTF; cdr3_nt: TGTGCCAGCAGCCCCTTCGACAGGATGGTGGATGGCTACACCTTC
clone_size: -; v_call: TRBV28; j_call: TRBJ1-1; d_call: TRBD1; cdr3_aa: CAGYSRGRRTEAFF; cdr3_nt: TGTGCCGGCTATTCCAGGGGGAGGAGGACTGAAGCTTTCTTT
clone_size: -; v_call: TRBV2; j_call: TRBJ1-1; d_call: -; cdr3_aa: CASSLTTVNTEAFF; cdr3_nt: TGTGCCAGCAGTCTCACGACAGTAAACACTGAAGCTTTCTTT
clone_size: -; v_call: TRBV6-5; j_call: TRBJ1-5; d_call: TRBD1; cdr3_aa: CASSSQQGRQPQHF; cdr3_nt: TGTGCCAGCAGTTCCCAACAGGGGCGGCAGCCCCAGCATTTT